This T cell receptor beta chain was profiled in a study of T cells in localized non-small cell lung cancer. Generated by immunoSEQ multiplex PCR, the TCRdb table keeps only in-frame clones and is missing some. The sample yields approximately 29,000 clones, more than 65% seen once. The V gene's germline CDR1 is SEHNR and CDR2 FQNEAQ (reference sequence). V was pared by 3 bases and J by 4 bases, with 15 bases between. CDR3 length equals 15 residues. Findings of the study overall: Higher adjacent-lung clonality was associated with shorter survival.

As concerns this clone: Its antigen remains unknown.

The source is a man aged 35 to 69 with stage III lung adenocarcinoma. Sequencing was performed on peripheral blood mononuclear cells, taken before any cancer treatment. The V call is TRBV7-9, the J call TRBJ2-5, with D possibly being TRBD2 (6 bases). CDR3 nucleotides: TGTGCCAGCAGCTTCTCAGCGGGTGGCCTAGAGACCCAGTACTTC. It encodes CASSFSAGGLETQYF. The whole variable domain, filled in from reference TRBV7-9 and TRBJ2-5, reads DTGVSQNPRHKITKRGQNVTFRCDPISEHNRLYWYRQTLGQGPEFLTYFQNEAQLEKSRLLSDRFSAERPKGSFSTLEIQRTEQGDSAMYLCASSFSAGGLETQYFGPGTRLLVL.